Below are 12 T cell receptor beta chains sequenced from a single sample in a study of T cell changes during pregnancy in multiple sclerosis. Clones were read by immunoSEQ multiplex PCR, and TCRdb kept only the in-frame ones, dropping some. In the table there are approximately 28,000 clones, approximately 89% of which are singletons. Material: CD8+ T cells from peripheral blood mononuclear cells, obtained in the second trimester of pregnancy. Receptors were obtained from a female donor with multiple sclerosis, enrolled in a pregnancy study.

The chain uses TRBV15 and TRBJ2-1, with 7 bases matching TRBD2. V shed 5 bases, J shed 8 bases, and the junction held 15 bases outside the gene matches. Germline CDR1 is LNHNV and CDR2 is YYDKDF (reference sequence). There are 16 residues in the CDR3. The CDR3 DNA sequence: TGTGCCACCAGCCCTCGGCGGGAGAGTTTAATCGATGAGCAGTTCTTC. Residues: CATSPRRESLIDEQFF.

The chain joins TRBV5-6 to TRBJ1-2; no clear D. V gave up 0 bases and J gave up 9 bases, with 12 bases separating them. Germline V gene data show CDR1 as SGHDT and CDR2 as YYEEEE. This CDR3 has 13 amino acids. In DNA form, the CDR3 reads TGTGCCAGCAGCTTGGGTCGAGGTTCCAGCTACACCTTC. Translated, it gives CASSLGRGSSYTF.

The rearrangement links TRBV28 to TRBJ2-1; no reliable D call. The germline gives CDR1 MDHEN, CDR2 SYDVKM. This CDR3 contains 11 residues. V lost 5 bases and J lost 6, with 5 bases in between. In DNA, the CDR3 is TGTGCCAGCAGTCGCGCCAATGAGCAGTTCTTC. Translated, it gives CASSRANEQFF. The full variable domain, in which reference TRBV28 and TRBJ2-1 provide the parts outside the CDR3, is DVKVTQSSRYLVKRTGEKVFLECVQDMDHENMFWYRQDPGLGLRLIYFSYDVKMKEKGDIPEGYSVSREKKERFSLILESASTNQTSMYLCASSRANEQFFGPGTRLTVL.

The V gene is TRBV19, the J gene TRBJ2-2; D gene uncertain. V gave up 3 bases and J gave up 5 bases, with 4 bases separating them. CDR1 is LNHDA, CDR2 SQIVND, per germline (reference sequence). The CDR3 is made up of 12 amino acids. The CDR3 protein is CASSMRTGELFF. The CDR3 nucleotides are TGTGCCAGTAGTATGAGGACCGGGGAGCTGTTTTTT. Filled out from reference TRBV19 and TRBJ2-2, the complete variable domain reads DGGITQSPKYLFRKEGQNVTLSCEQNLNHDAMYWYRQDPGQGLRLIYYSQIVNDFQKGDIAEGYSVSREKKESFPLTVTSAQKNPTAFYLCASSMRTGELFFGEGSRLTVL.

This chain links TRBV29-1 with TRBJ2-7; a weak D match, TRBD2 (6 bases). CDR1 and CDR2 from the germline V gene are SQVTM and ANQGSEA. V gave up 5 bases and J gave up 2 bases, with 10 bases separating them. The CDR3 totals 12 residues. The CDR3 region has the DNA TGCAGCGTTACCGGGAGCGCCTACGAGCAGTACTTC. The encoded protein is CSVTGSAYEQYF.

This chain uses TRBV6-1 with TRBJ2-7; 15 bases are shared with TRBD2. The CDR3 length is 14 residues. Germline loops: CDR1 MNHNS, CDR2 SASEGT. The V gene end was trimmed by 11 bases and the J gene end by 2 bases; junction bases not matched to a gene: 4. The CDR3 sequence: CACGTSGRPYEQYF. The CDR3 nucleotides are TGTGCCTGCGGGACTAGCGGGAGGCCCTACGAGCAGTACTTC.

This clone has just one count. The V gene is TRBV19, the J gene TRBJ1-2; 9 positions match TRBD1. Losses at the gene ends were 6 bases for V and 4 bases for J; bases not matched to a gene: 0. The V gene's germline CDR1 is LNHDA and CDR2 SQIVND (reference sequence). The length of the CDR3 is 12 residues. CDR3 sequence (DNA): TGTGCCAGTAGGGACAGGGGCTATGGCTACACCTTC. It is translated as CASRDRGYGYTF.

J is TRBJ1-2 and V is TRBV4-1; maybe TRBD1 (6 bases). Per the germline V gene, CDR1 is MGHRA and CDR2 is YSYEKL. V shed 2 bases and J shed 4 bases, with 20 bases lying between them. CDR3 length: 17 amino acids. The CDR3: CASSQPMAGAGSYGYTF. The CDR3 DNA is TGCGCCAGCAGCCAACCCATGGCAGGGGCTGGGAGCTATGGCTACACCTTC.

The gene calls are TRBV9 and TRBJ2-2; TRBD2 matches at 12 bases. The germline V gene has CDR1 SGDLS and CDR2 YYNGEE. With 4 bases clipped from V and 0 bases from J, the junction kept 4 bases outside the gene matches. The CDR3 totals 17 residues. The CDR3 DNA reads as TGTGCCAGCAGCATTCGGACTAGCGGGACGAACACCGGGGAGCTGTTTTTT. Translation gives CASSIRTSGTNTGELFF.

The chain is built from TRBV27 and TRBJ2-1; the D gene is possibly TRBD2 (6 bases). Germline V gene lookup returns CDR1 MNHEY and CDR2 SMNVEV (reference sequence). This CDR3 has 14 residues. The V end was cut by 5 bases, the J end by 7 bases, with 15 bases between. The CDR3 region is CASSARLDLNEQFF. CDR3 coding DNA: TGTGCCAGCAGTGCCCGACTAGACTTGAATGAGCAGTTCTTC.

The chain recombines TRBV2 with TRBJ2-7; 9 bases are a match to TRBD1. From germline, CDR1 is SNHLY and CDR2 FYNNEI. The V gene end was trimmed by 9 bases and the J gene end by 1 base; junction bases not matched to a gene: 4. The CDR3 extends over 13 amino acids. The CDR3 loop reads CARGTGFSYEQYF. In nucleotides, the CDR3 is TGTGCCAGGGGGACAGGGTTTTCCTACGAGCAGTACTTC. Together with reference TRBV2 and TRBJ2-7, the CDR3 gives the full variable domain: EPEVTQTPSHQVTQMGQEVILRCVPISNHLYFYWYRQILGQKVEFLVSFYNNEISEKSEIFDDQFSVERPDGSNFTLKIRSTKLEDSAMYFCARGTGFSYEQYFGPGTRLTVT.

The genes are TRBV7-9 and TRBJ1-1; D not certain. In germline, CDR1 is SEHNR, CDR2 FQNEAQ (reference sequence). Trimming took 0 bases from V and 6 from J, leaving 8 bases between them. CDR3 size: 13 residues. CDR3 residues: CASSLAGVPEAFF. CDR3 nucleotides: TGTGCCAGCAGCTTAGCCGGGGTCCCTGAAGCTTTCTTT.